Listed below are T cell receptor beta chains from one sample, sequenced in a study of shared T cell receptors in the human thymus. Data came from immunoSEQ multiplex PCR; TCRdb stores just in-frame clones and leaves some out. This table has about 660,000 clones, approximately 90% appearing once. The same specimen was also included in a second study, on human thymus T cells.

The sequenced sample was thymocytes. Every receptor here comes from a boy younger than two with a congenital heart defect. Each CDR3 is given with its conserved first and last residue.

v_call,j_call,cdr3_aa
TRBV18,TRBJ2-3,CASSPRAPLGHGSSTDTQYF
TRBV7-2,TRBJ1-3,CATTGHLSSGNTIYF
TRBV10-3,TRBJ2-1,CAIRTRTLDEQFF
TRBV5-4,TRBJ2-7,CASSLTGYEQYF
TRBV7-8,TRBJ2-1,CASSFLLAVYNEQFF
TRBV5-1,TRBJ2-5,CASSPGGLEETQYF
TRBV5-1,TRBJ2-1,CASSFTGTSGSWTYNEQFF
TRBV5-6,TRBJ2-2,CASSSMTSGRADTGELFF
TRBV6-1,TRBJ2-7,CASSERRAYEQYF
TRBV28,TRBJ2-2,CASSFPTGGNGELFF
TRBV14,TRBJ1-2,CASSQAGTGGGYGYTF
TRBV7-3,TRBJ2-7,CASSLDGSGTSGAEQYF
TRBV7-9,TRBJ2-7,CASSSLGGVSYEQYF
TRBV5-1,TRBJ2-7,CASSLGDRETDEQYF
TRBV29-1,TRBJ2-3,CSVEGNGTSGITSTDTQYF
TRBV21-1,TRBJ2-7,CASSKAFGTGGLERIYEQYF
TRBV6-5,TRBJ2-3,CASSYSGSTDTQYF
TRBV15,TRBJ2-5,CATSRETSGSGETQYF
TRBV15,TRBJ2-5,CATSRAHGTVHRVALQETQYF
TRBV13,TRBJ2-1,CASSPPGLPRFF
TRBV27,TRBJ2-5,CASSLVRRETQYF
TRBV14,TRBJ1-4,CASSRHHTGEVEKLFF
TRBV2,TRBJ2-2,CASRGEGGWTGELFF
TRBV29-1,TRBJ2-1,CSASMSLPYNEQFF
TRBV7-2,TRBJ2-1,CASSTGREINNEQFF
TRBV28,TRBJ2-2,CASSLSEPNTGELFF
TRBV7-6,TRBJ1-4,CASSLVTSDLLPEKLFF
TRBV7-2,TRBJ2-3,CASSPGTSALDTQYF
TRBV14,TRBJ2-7,CASSQDPSCGRASEQYF
TRBV7-3,TRBJ2-1,CASSAGWTGAMDEQFF
TRBV18,TRBJ2-2,CASSPETGELFF
TRBV4-2,TRBJ2-1,CASSQGETTYNEQFF
TRBV23-1,TRBJ2-7,CASGPQGAPYEQYF
TRBV4-2,TRBJ2-1,CASSQVLSANEQFF
TRBV5-4,TRBJ2-7,CASSLNRGLDEQYF
TRBV9,TRBJ2-5,CASSVVKGRGLGETQYF
TRBV27,TRBJ1-1,CASSPGTGGASGEAFF
TRBV28,TRBJ2-2,CASSFGQANSTGELFF
TRBV19,TRBJ2-5,CASRGQGGETQYF
TRBV9,TRBJ2-2,CASSPGTRQTGELFF
TRBV7-6,TRBJ2-3,CASSLELAGGSTDTQYF
TRBV27,TRBJ2-7,CASSLRTGQPPGEQYF
TRBV9,TRBJ1-1,CASSVWDRVIDTEAFF
TRBV11-2,TRBJ2-7,CASSLPTVHSYEQYF
TRBV5-1,TRBJ2-3,CASSTGQGDLKSTDTQYF
TRBV6-1,TRBJ1-4,CASRVQGEEEKLFF
TRBV5-1,TRBJ2-7,CASSPKGQGFYEQYF
TRBV6-5,TRBJ1-3,CASSYTGSGGNTIYF
TRBV11-2,TRBJ2-5,CASSLDGQQETQYF
TRBV14,TRBJ1-1,CASSQDRGAFF
TRBV11-3,TRBJ2-7,CASSLDPGTCEQYF
TRBV4-3,TRBJ2-7,CASSPQGSYEQYF
TRBV5-4,TRBJ2-1,CASSLADRGLSLREQFF
TRBV20-1,TRBJ2-1,CSAGSGRFF
TRBV2,TRBJ2-3,CAGPGGGTDTQYF